This is a list of T cell receptor beta chains from one sample in a study of cytomegalovirus exposure and HLA in healthy donors. The data were produced by immunoSEQ multiplex PCR, yet TCRdb's version contains in-frame clones alone and is incomplete. The sample has 45,000 to 70,000 clones; about 82% are singletons. Sample: PBMCs. Source of these receptors: a man aged 25 to 40 in good health and CMV-seronegative. Both conserved end residues are part of each CDR3. A D gene is named only where the DNA matches it firmly. Clone size is stated in some rows and not others, as once, few, many or a class when expanded.

CDR3 DNA: TGCGCCAGCAGCCAAGATTCGACAGGTAAAGCCTACGAGCAGTACTTC; CDR3 protein: CASSQDSTGKAYEQYF; V gene: TRBV4-3; J gene: TRBJ2-7; D gene: NA; CDR3 length: 16; clone size: NA
CDR3 DNA: TGTGCCATCAGTGAGCCCGAGAGACAGGGCGAAGCTTTCTTT; CDR3 protein: CAISEPERQGEAFF; V gene: TRBV10-3; J gene: TRBJ1-1; D gene: TRBD1; CDR3 length: 14; clone size: NA
CDR3 DNA: TGTGCCAGCAGTAACAGGGAGGGTACTGAAGCTTTCTTT; CDR3 protein: CASSNREGTEAFF; V gene: TRBV7-9; J gene: TRBJ1-1; D gene: NA; CDR3 length: 13; clone size: few
CDR3 DNA: TGTGCCAGCAGCCGGGCCCTCGGAGGGACTGAAGCTTTCTTT; CDR3 protein: CASSRALGGTEAFF; V gene: TRBV4-2; J gene: TRBJ1-1; D gene: NA; CDR3 length: 14; clone size: NA
CDR3 DNA: TGTGCCAGCAGGACTAGCGGGAGCTCCTACGAGCAGTACTTC; CDR3 protein: CASRTSGSSYEQYF; V gene: TRBV7-2; J gene: TRBJ2-7; D gene: TRBD2; CDR3 length: 14; clone size: NA
CDR3 DNA: TGTGCCAGCAGTTACTCGACTAGCCAGAATGAGCAGTTCTTC; CDR3 protein: CASSYSTSQNEQFF; V gene: TRBV6-5; J gene: TRBJ2-1; D gene: TRBD2; CDR3 length: 14; clone size: NA
CDR3 DNA: TGTGCCAGCAGCCCTCTCCCGGGACTAGCGGGAACGAGGGAGCAGTTCTTC; CDR3 protein: CASSPLPGLAGTREQFF; V gene: TRBV9; J gene: TRBJ2-1; D gene: TRBD2; CDR3 length: 17; clone size: NA
CDR3 DNA: TGTGCCAGCAGTTACTCGGGGGCCCAGGGCAACTATGGCTACACCTTC; CDR3 protein: CASSYSGAQGNYGYTF; V gene: TRBV6-6; J gene: TRBJ1-2; D gene: NA; CDR3 length: 16; clone size: NA
CDR3 DNA: TGCGCCAGCAGCTTCTCTAGCGGGATCCGTAATGAGCAGTTCTTC; CDR3 protein: CASSFSSGIRNEQFF; V gene: TRBV5-1; J gene: TRBJ2-1; D gene: TRBD2; CDR3 length: 15; clone size: once
CDR3 DNA: TGTGCCAGCAGTTTATCGACAGCTGGGGCCAACGTCCTGACTTTC; CDR3 protein: CASSLSTAGANVLTF; V gene: TRBV28; J gene: TRBJ2-6; D gene: NA; CDR3 length: 15; clone size: NA
CDR3 DNA: TGTGCCACCAGTCGGACTAGCGGGAGTGGTGCAGATACGCAGTATTTT; CDR3 protein: CATSRTSGSGADTQYF; V gene: TRBV15; J gene: TRBJ2-3; D gene: TRBD2; CDR3 length: 16; clone size: NA
CDR3 DNA: TGTGCCAGCAATTTGGATAGACAGACTTATGGCTACACCTTC; CDR3 protein: CASNLDRQTYGYTF; V gene: TRBV2; J gene: TRBJ1-2; D gene: NA; CDR3 length: 14; clone size: NA
CDR3 DNA: TGTGCCAGCAGCTTTTACAGAGAATTACAAGAGACCCAGTACTTC; CDR3 protein: CASSFYRELQETQYF; V gene: TRBV11-3; J gene: TRBJ2-5; D gene: NA; CDR3 length: 15; clone size: NA
CDR3 DNA: TGTGCCTGGAGTAGACAGGGGCGAGCTTTCTTT; CDR3 protein: CAWSRQGRAFF; V gene: TRBV30; J gene: TRBJ1-1; D gene: TRBD1; CDR3 length: 11; clone size: NA
CDR3 DNA: TGTGCCAGCTCACCACGGGCTCAGTATGGCTACACCTTC; CDR3 protein: CASSPRAQYGYTF; V gene: TRBV18; J gene: TRBJ1-2; D gene: NA; CDR3 length: 13; clone size: NA
CDR3 DNA: TGTGCCAGTAGTGCGGGGACAGGGCCCACTGAAGCTTTCTTT; CDR3 protein: CASSAGTGPTEAFF; V gene: TRBV19; J gene: TRBJ1-1; D gene: TRBD1; CDR3 length: 14; clone size: once
CDR3 DNA: TGCAGCGTTGAAGCGGCAGATGCGAGGTCCTACGAGCAGTACTTC; CDR3 protein: CSVEAADARSYEQYF; V gene: TRBV29-1; J gene: TRBJ2-7; D gene: NA; CDR3 length: 15; clone size: NA
CDR3 DNA: TGCGCCAGCAGCTTGGTACTTCGGGGCGAGCAGTACTTC; CDR3 protein: CASSLVLRGEQYF; V gene: TRBV5-1; J gene: TRBJ2-7; D gene: NA; CDR3 length: 13; clone size: NA
CDR3 DNA: TGTGCCAGCAGCGTGGACTATGCAAGGAATGAGCAGTTCTTC; CDR3 protein: CASSVDYARNEQFF; V gene: TRBV9; J gene: TRBJ2-1; D gene: NA; CDR3 length: 14; clone size: NA
CDR3 DNA: TGTGCCAGTAGTATCACCTCGGACGGGATACAGCCCCAGCATTTT; CDR3 protein: CASSITSDGIQPQHF; V gene: TRBV19; J gene: TRBJ1-5; D gene: NA; CDR3 length: 15; clone size: NA
CDR3 DNA: TGTGCCAGCAGATCGGCGGGGGGACCCACAGATACGCAGTATTTT; CDR3 protein: CASRSAGGPTDTQYF; V gene: TRBV5-4; J gene: TRBJ2-3; D gene: TRBD2; CDR3 length: 15; clone size: NA
CDR3 DNA: TGTGCCAGCTCGGGAGCGGGGGGGCCATCAGATACGCAGTATTTT; CDR3 protein: CASSGAGGPSDTQYF; V gene: TRBV18; J gene: TRBJ2-3; D gene: TRBD2; CDR3 length: 15; clone size: NA